The present entry profiles one T cell receptor (beta chain) with its context. These data originate in a study of blood T cell repertoires in COVID-19. On the study more broadly: The United States, Italy and Spain provided the acute and convalescent COVID-19 samples. Sources were T cells, B-cell-depleted T cells, or PBMCs; the material itself was cDNA or gDNA.

Patients at the Seattle site were enrolled during active infection and followed longitudinally. Original methodology: Nucleated cell number was recorded as an estimate derived from reference gene primer amplification. The table came from immunoSEQ multiplex PCR; TCRdb's copy has only in-frame clones and leaves some out. V and J calls plus clone size are reproduced from that table; the DNA served to infer D and trimming. The table has fewer than 200,000 clones, around 81% seen once; the top ten hold 8% to 13%. The TCR was taken from a woman aged 40 to 49 with COVID-19, enrolled during active disease. Sequences were obtained from peripheral blood.

CDR3 nucleotides: TGTGCCACCAGCAGAGAGATACGGAGTGAGCAGTTCTTC. This gives the protein CATSREIRSEQFF. The chain uses TRBV15 and TRBJ2-1, with D hard to call. This CDR3 is 13 amino acids long. Germline V gives CDR1 LNHNV, CDR2 YYDKDF (reference sequence). V gave up 0 bases and J gave up 9 bases, with 9 bases separating them.